A single sample is the source of the 17 T cell receptor beta chains below, sequenced in a study of T cells in localized non-small cell lung cancer. The data were produced by immunoSEQ multiplex PCR, yet TCRdb's version contains in-frame clones alone and is incomplete. Counted here are 30,000 to 35,000 clones, roughly 90% occurring once; the ten biggest clones make up over 9.5%. Sequences were derived from peripheral blood mononuclear cells, sampled before any cancer treatment. The receptors here all came from an older female donor with stage II lung adenocarcinoma.

In DNA form, the CDR3 reads TGTGCCAGCAGCTTAATTAGCAATCAGCCCCAGCATTTT. Amino acid sequence: CASSLISNQPQHF. J is TRBJ1-5 and V is TRBV7-2; D unresolved. The CDR3 has 13 residues. Looked up from germline, CDR1 is SGHTA and CDR2 is FQGNSA. V lost 2 bases and J 0 bases, leaving 2 bases between the germline ends.

The chain links TRBV25-1 to TRBJ1-2, with D uncertain. V lost 2 bases and J 8 bases, leaving 6 bases between the germline ends. Germline assignment: CDR1 MGHDK and CDR2 SYGVNS. The CDR3 has 11 residues. CDR3 coding DNA: TGTGCCAGCAGTGAAGCCAGCGGCTACACCTTC. As protein: CASSEASGYTF.

V and J are TRBV15 and TRBJ1-5, with D maybe TRBD1 (5 bases). This CDR3 has 15 residues. Trimming took off 0 bases at V and 4 bases at J, with 10 bases between the two ends. Germline V gene data show CDR1 as LNHNV and CDR2 as YYDKDF (reference sequence). CDR3 bases: TGTGCCACCAGCAGAGAAACGGCAGGGAATCAGCCCCAGCATTTT. It yields the protein CATSRETAGNQPQHF. The variable domain in full, with the rest retrieved from reference TRBV15 and TRBJ1-5, is DAMVIQNPRYQVTQFGKPVTLSCSQTLNHNVMYWYQQKSSQAPKLLFHYYDKDFNNEADTPDNFQSRRPNTSFCFLDIRSPGLGDTAMYLCATSRETAGNQPQHFGDGTRLSIL.

The rearrangement links TRBV27 to TRBJ2-3; 13 bases agree with TRBD2. Germline V gene lookup returns CDR1 MNHEY and CDR2 SMNVEV (reference sequence). V shed 5 bases, J shed 3 bases, and the junction held 8 bases outside the gene matches. CDR3 length equals 17 residues. CDR3 bases: TGTGCCAGCAGTCCCTGGACTAGCGGGAGAGGGACAGATACGCAGTATTTT. It is translated as CASSPWTSGRGTDTQYF.

V usage is TRBV19 and J usage is TRBJ2-1; tentatively, D is TRBD2 (5 bases). V shed 5 bases and J shed 15 bases, with 17 bases lying between them. The germline V gene encodes CDR1 LNHDA and CDR2 SQIVND (reference sequence). CDR3 size: 12 residues. CDR3 nucleotide sequence: TGTGCCAGTAGTGCTCATCCGGGGTCCCGGTTCTTC. This translates into CASSAHPGSRFF.

This sequence joins TRBV29-1 and TRBJ1-1; D possibly corresponds to TRBD1 (6 bases). Germline loops: CDR1 SQVTM, CDR2 ANQGSEA. Trimming removed 0 bases from V and 1 base from J, with 12 bases in between. The length of the CDR3 is 15 residues. The DNA for the CDR3 is TGCAGCGTTGAAGATTCGGGGACACCGAACACTGAAGCTTTCTTT. It is translated as CSVEDSGTPNTEAFF.

The V gene is TRBV18, the J gene TRBJ1-1, with D possibly TRBD1 on 5 matching bases. CDR3 size: 14 residues. Germline V lookup: CDR1 KGHSH, CDR2 LQKENI. V lost 5 bases and J lost 7, with 17 bases in between. CDR3 in DNA: TGTGCCAGCTCAAGGTCCCGGGACGAGATTGAAGCTTTCTTT. Translation gives CASSRSRDEIEAFF.

The chain is built from TRBV11-3 and TRBJ2-1, with 7 bases that match TRBD1. The CDR3 is 15 residues long. The junction had 9 bases not matched to a gene; V was cut back by 3 bases and J by 7 bases. Germline CDR1 is SGHNT and CDR2 is YENEEA. The CDR3 protein is CASSLGTVLANEQFF. The CDR3 DNA is TGTGCCAGCAGCTTGGGGACAGTCTTGGCTAATGAGCAGTTCTTC.

This chain uses TRBV27 with TRBJ1-5; D gene ambiguous. Trimming removed 8 bases from V and 7 bases from J, with 21 bases in between. The CDR3 is 15 residues long. Germline V gives CDR1 MNHEY, CDR2 SMNVEV (reference sequence). CDR3: CASSTLEGVLQPQHF. CDR3 DNA sequence: TGTGCCAGCTCCACGCTGGAGGGCGTACTACAGCCCCAGCATTTT.

The chain has TRBV13 and TRBJ2-7, with 7 positions matching TRBD2. Germline V CDR1 and CDR2: PRHDT, FYEKMQ (reference sequence). V trimming: 5 bases; J trimming: 3 bases; junction bases outside the gene matches: 7. The CDR3 consists of 14 residues. The CDR3 DNA reads as TGTGCCAGCAGCGCTCTAGGGAGGGTCTACGAGCAGTACTTC. Translation: CASSALGRVYEQYF. The full variable domain, its missing parts supplied by reference TRBV13 and TRBJ2-7, is AAGVIQSPRHLIKEKRETATLKCYPIPRHDTVYWYQQGPGQDPQFLISFYEKMQSDKGSIPDRFSAQQFSDYHSELNMSSLELGDSALYFCASSALGRVYEQYFGPGTRLTVT.

This chain joins TRBV28 and TRBJ2-7; no clear D gene. With 2 bases removed from V and 7 bases from J, the gap between germline ends came to 12 bases. Germline V gives CDR1 MDHEN, CDR2 SYDVKM. The CDR3 spans 13 residues. For the CDR3, the DNA is TGTGCCAGCAGTTTAGGTAGGGTGAGGGAGCAGTACTTC. Translated, it gives CASSLGRVREQYF.

This clone has a single count. The chain combines TRBV27 with TRBJ2-5; D uncertain. This CDR3 contains 13 residues. The V end was cut by 8 bases, the J end by 2 bases, with 12 bases between. CDR1 is MNHEY, CDR2 SMNVEV, per germline (reference sequence). CDR3 sequence: CASRLLRQETQYF. The CDR3 DNA sequence: TGTGCCAGCCGACTCCTTAGACAAGAGACCCAGTACTTC.

This clone has a single count. The V gene is TRBV7-9, the J gene TRBJ1-5; the D is unclear. V was cut by 1 base and J by 6 bases, with 4 bases left in between. CDR3 length equals 12 residues. Germline V CDR1 and CDR2: SEHNR, FQNEAQ (reference sequence). CDR3 bases: TGTGCCAGCAGCTTAGATTCTCAGCCCCAGCATTTT. Its protein product is CASSLDSQPQHF. Variable domain in full (rest from reference TRBV7-9 and TRBJ1-5): DTGVSQNPRHKITKRGQNVTFRCDPISEHNRLYWYRQTLGQGPEFLTYFQNEAQLEKSRLLSDRFSAERPKGSFSTLEIQRTEQGDSAMYLCASSLDSQPQHFGDGTRLSIL.

This clone occurred a few times. J is TRBJ2-7 and V is TRBV27; TRBD2 aligns across 9 bases. Trimming at V came to 3 bases and at J to 5 bases, leaving 2 bases not matched to a gene. Germline CDR1 and CDR2: MNHEY and SMNVEV (reference sequence). The CDR3 covers 13 residues. The CDR3 DNA is TGTGCCAGCAGTTTCCCTAGCGGGAACGAGCAGTACTTC. It translates to CASSFPSGNEQYF.

This chain uses TRBV19 with TRBJ1-5; no firm D call. Germline V gene sequence: CDR1 LNHDA, CDR2 SQIVND (reference sequence). V was clipped by 3 bases and J by 8 bases, with 11 bases between them. This CDR3 comprises 13 residues. The chain's CDR3 is CASSISPLEPQHF. In DNA, the CDR3 is TGTGCCAGTAGTATCTCCCCGTTAGAGCCCCAGCATTTT.

This sequence joins TRBV7-9 and TRBJ2-3, with D possibly being TRBD1 or TRBD2 (5 bases each). V shed 5 bases and J shed 6 bases, with 15 bases lying between them. Germline V gene data show CDR1 as SEHNR and CDR2 as FQNEAQ (reference sequence). CDR3 size: 14 residues. The CDR3 nucleotides read TGTGCCAGCAGCATAGGGGACCTTAGGGATACGCAGTATTTT. Amino acid sequence: CASSIGDLRDTQYF. The complete variable domain, with remaining parts taken from reference TRBV7-9 and TRBJ2-3, reads DTGVSQNPRHKITKRGQNVTFRCDPISEHNRLYWYRQTLGQGPEFLTYFQNEAQLEKSRLLSDRFSAERPKGSFSTLEIQRTEQGDSAMYLCASSIGDLRDTQYFGPGTRLTVL.

The chain joins TRBV28 to TRBJ2-2, with no clear D. The CDR3 spans 14 residues. Trimming cost V 5 bases and J 6 bases, with 13 bases left between them. Germline CDR1 and CDR2: MDHEN and SYDVKM. The CDR3 reads CASSAHLRAGELFF. The CDR3 bases are TGTGCCAGCAGTGCACACTTGCGCGCCGGGGAGCTGTTTTTT.